This T cell receptor beta chain appears in the sequencing data of a study of T cell responses to AZD1222 COVID-19 vaccine. Study outcomes and limitations: Spike-specific TCR repertoires showed rising breadth and depth after two AZD1222 doses.

Using immunoSEQ multiplex PCR, the repertoire was profiled, and TCRdb retains in-frame clones only, with some absent. The data hold about 56,000 clones, with around 85% observed a single time. Per germline, CDR1 SSHAT and CDR2 FNYEAQ (reference sequence). The CDR3 is 15 amino acids. A note on this clone: Its cognate antigen is unknown. One end of the junction varies from germline; a read error may be responsible.

This chain connects TRBV7-7 to TRBJ2-2; 7 nucleotides agree with TRBD1. This TCR was recovered from an adult in good health. This specimen was peripheral blood, taken on day 0 of AZD1222 vaccination. In DNA form, the CDR3 reads TGTGCTAGCAGCTTAGCGCAGGACAGGACCGGGGAGCTGTTTTTT. Protein sequence: CASSLAQDRTGELFF.